This record covers a single TCR beta chain. CDR3 size: 12 residues. V lost 4 bases, J lost 8 bases, and 11 bases lay in between. Germline V gene lookup returns CDR1 MGHDK and CDR2 SYGVNS. Measured with immunoSEQ multiplex PCR; TCRdb has only the in-frame clones, and not every one. The data hold tens of thousands of clones, with roughly 96% observed a single time. The time point: new active TB diagnosis, blood taken before or within 7 days of starting treatment. Active tuberculosis patients were new diagnoses, HIV-seronegative, South African, and aged 18 years or older. This entry is derived from a study of T cells in tuberculosis. About the research overall: In South Africa, adults with active tuberculosis were compared with IGRA-negative and latently infected IGRA-positive adolescents.

Specimen: PBMCs, collected at tuberculosis diagnosis. V is TRBV25-1 and J is TRBJ1-2; D call uncertain. This clonotype was obtained from an adult with tuberculosis. The CDR3 coding sequence is TGTGCCAGCAGTGTAGTGGCGGAGGGCTACACCTTC. Translating gives CASSVVAEGYTF.